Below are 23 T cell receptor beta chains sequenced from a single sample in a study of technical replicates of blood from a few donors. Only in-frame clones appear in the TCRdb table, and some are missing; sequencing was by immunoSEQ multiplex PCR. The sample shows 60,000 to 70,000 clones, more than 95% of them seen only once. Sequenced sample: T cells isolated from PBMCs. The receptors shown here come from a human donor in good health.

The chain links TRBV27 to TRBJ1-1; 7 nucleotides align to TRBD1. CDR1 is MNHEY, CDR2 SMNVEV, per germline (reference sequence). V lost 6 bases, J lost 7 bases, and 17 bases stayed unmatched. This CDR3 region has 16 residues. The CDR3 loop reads CASRTTGFSGGNEAFF. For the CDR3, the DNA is TGTGCCAGCAGAACGACAGGGTTTTCCGGGGGAAATGAAGCTTTCTTT.

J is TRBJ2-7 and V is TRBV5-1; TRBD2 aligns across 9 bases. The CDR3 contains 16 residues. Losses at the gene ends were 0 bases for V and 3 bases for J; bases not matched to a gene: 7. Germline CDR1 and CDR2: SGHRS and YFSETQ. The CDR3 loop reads CASSLAAGGAGYEQYF. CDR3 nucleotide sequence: TGCGCCAGCAGCTTGGCAGCGGGGGGCGCAGGCTACGAGCAGTACTTC. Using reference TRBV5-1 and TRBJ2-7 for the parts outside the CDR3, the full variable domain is KAGVTQTPRYLIKTRGQQVTLSCSPISGHRSVSWYQQTPGQGLQFLFEYFSETQRNKGNFPGRFSGRQFSNSRSEMNVSTLELGDSALYLCASSLAAGGAGYEQYFGPGTRLTVT.

The DNA for the CDR3 is TGTGCCAGCAGCCAAGAGACACTAGCGTCTTCAGATACGCAGTATTTT. This translates into CASSQETLASSDTQYF. V and J are TRBV4-2 and TRBJ2-3; 7 nucleotides line up with TRBD2. This CDR3 contains 16 residues. J was trimmed by 4 bases and V by 0 bases; bases with no gene match: 7. In germline, CDR1 is LGHNA, CDR2 YNFKEQ.

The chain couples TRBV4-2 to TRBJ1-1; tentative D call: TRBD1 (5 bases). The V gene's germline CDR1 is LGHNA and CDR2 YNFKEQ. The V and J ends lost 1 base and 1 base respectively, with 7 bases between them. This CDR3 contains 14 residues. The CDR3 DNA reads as TGTGCCAGCAGCCAAGCGGGGGGGAACACTGAAGCTTTCTTT. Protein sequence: CASSQAGGNTEAFF.

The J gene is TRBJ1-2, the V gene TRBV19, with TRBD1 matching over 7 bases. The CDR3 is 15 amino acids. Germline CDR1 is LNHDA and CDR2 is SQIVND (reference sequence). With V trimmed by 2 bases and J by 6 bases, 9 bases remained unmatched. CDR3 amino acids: CASSIRDSQFHGYTF. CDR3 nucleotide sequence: TGTGCCAGTAGTATAAGGGACAGCCAATTCCATGGCTACACCTTC. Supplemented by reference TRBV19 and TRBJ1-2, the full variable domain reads DGGITQSPKYLFRKEGQNVTLSCEQNLNHDAMYWYRQDPGQGLRLIYYSQIVNDFQKGDIAEGYSVSREKKESFPLTVTSAQKNPTAFYLCASSIRDSQFHGYTFGSGTRLTVV.

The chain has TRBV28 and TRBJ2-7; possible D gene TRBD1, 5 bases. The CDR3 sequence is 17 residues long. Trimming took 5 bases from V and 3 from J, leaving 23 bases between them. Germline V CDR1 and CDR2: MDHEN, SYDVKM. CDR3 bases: TGTGCCAGCAGTCAAGATACCGATAGACAGATAAACTACGAGCAGTACTTC. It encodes CASSQDTDRQINYEQYF. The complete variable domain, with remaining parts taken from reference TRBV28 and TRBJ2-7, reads DVKVTQSSRYLVKRTGEKVFLECVQDMDHENMFWYRQDPGLGLRLIYFSYDVKMKEKGDIPEGYSVSREKKERFSLILESASTNQTSMYLCASSQDTDRQINYEQYFGPGTRLTVT.

The CDR3 here is CASSLSGTEGNQPQHF. In nucleotides, the CDR3 is TGTGCCAGCAGCTTATCCGGGACAGAAGGCAATCAGCCCCAGCATTTT. This chain joins TRBV7-9 and TRBJ1-5; 7 bases fit TRBD1. V dropped 2 bases and J dropped 2; count of bases not matched to a gene: 6. The CDR3 length is 16 residues. Germline CDR1 reads SEHNR; CDR2 reads FQNEAQ (reference sequence).

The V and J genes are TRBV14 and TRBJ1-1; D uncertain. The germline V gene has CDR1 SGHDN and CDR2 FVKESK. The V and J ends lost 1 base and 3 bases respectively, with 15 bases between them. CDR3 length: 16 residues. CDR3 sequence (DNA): TGTGCCAGCAGCCAAGGAGGTGCCTGGTGGGACACTGAAGCTTTCTTT. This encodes CASSQGGAWWDTEAFF.

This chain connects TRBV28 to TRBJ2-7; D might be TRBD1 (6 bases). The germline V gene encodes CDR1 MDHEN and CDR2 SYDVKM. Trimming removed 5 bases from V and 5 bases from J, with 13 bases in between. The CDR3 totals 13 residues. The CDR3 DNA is TGTGCCAGCAGTCCACAGGGTGGGGACGAGCAGTACTTC. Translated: CASSPQGGDEQYF. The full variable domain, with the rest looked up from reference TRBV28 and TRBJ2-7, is DVKVTQSSRYLVKRTGEKVFLECVQDMDHENMFWYRQDPGLGLRLIYFSYDVKMKEKGDIPEGYSVSREKKERFSLILESASTNQTSMYLCASSPQGGDEQYFGPGTRLTVT.

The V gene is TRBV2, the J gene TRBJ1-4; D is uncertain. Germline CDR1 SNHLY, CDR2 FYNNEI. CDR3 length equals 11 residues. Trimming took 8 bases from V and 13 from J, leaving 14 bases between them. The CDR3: CASLAGLRLFF. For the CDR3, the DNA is TGTGCCAGCCTCGCGGGCCTTCGACTGTTTTTT.

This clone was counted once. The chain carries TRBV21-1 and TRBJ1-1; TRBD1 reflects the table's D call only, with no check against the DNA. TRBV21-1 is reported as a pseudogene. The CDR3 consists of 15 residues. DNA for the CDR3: TGTGCCAGCAGCAAAGAGAGACAGGGAGTAACTGAAGCTTTCTTT. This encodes CASSKERQGVTEAFF.

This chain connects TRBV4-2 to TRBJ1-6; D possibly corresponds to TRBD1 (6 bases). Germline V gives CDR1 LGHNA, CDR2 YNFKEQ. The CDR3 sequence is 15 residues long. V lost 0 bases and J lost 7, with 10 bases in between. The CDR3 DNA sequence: TGTGCCAGCAGCCAAGACCAGGGGAACAATTCACCCCTCCACTTT. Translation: CASSQDQGNNSPLHF.

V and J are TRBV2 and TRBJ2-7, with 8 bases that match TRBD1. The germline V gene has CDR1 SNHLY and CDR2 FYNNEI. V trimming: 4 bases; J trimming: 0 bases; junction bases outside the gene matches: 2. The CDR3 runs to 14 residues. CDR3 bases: TGTGCCAGCAGTGTACAGGGGGGCTCCTACGAGCAGTACTTC. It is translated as CASSVQGGSYEQYF.

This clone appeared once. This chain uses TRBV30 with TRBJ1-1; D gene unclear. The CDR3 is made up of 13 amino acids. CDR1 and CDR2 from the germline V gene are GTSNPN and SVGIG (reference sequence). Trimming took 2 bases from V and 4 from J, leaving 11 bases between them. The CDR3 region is CAWSSGFGTEAFF. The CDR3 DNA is TGTGCCTGGAGTTCGGGGTTTGGCACTGAAGCTTTCTTT.

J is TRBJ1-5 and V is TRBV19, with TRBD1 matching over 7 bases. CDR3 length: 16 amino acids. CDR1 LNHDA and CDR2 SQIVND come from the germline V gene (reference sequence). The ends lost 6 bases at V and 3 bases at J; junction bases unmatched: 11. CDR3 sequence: CASRPQGQLINQPQHF. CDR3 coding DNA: TGTGCCAGTAGACCACAGGGACAGCTAATCAATCAGCCCCAGCATTTT.

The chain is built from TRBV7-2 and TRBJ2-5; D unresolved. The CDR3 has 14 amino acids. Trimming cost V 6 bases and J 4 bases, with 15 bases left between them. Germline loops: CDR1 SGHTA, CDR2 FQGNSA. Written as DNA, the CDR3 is TGTGCCAGCAGAGACCCTAGTGTACTAGAGACCCAGTACTTC. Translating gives CASRDPSVLETQYF. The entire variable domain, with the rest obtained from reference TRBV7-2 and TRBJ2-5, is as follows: GAGVSQSPSNKVTEKGKDVELRCDPISGHTALYWYRQSLGQGLEFLIYFQGNSAPDKSGLPSDRFSAERTGGSVSTLTIQRTQQEDSAVYLCASRDPSVLETQYFGPGTRLLVL.

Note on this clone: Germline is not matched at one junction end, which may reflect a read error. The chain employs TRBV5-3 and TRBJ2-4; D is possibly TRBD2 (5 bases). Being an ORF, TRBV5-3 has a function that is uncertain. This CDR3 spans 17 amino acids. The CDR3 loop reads CARSLDVGERAKNIQYF. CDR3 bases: TGTGCCAGAAGTTTGGACGTGGGAGAGAGAGCCAAAAACATTCAGTACTTC.

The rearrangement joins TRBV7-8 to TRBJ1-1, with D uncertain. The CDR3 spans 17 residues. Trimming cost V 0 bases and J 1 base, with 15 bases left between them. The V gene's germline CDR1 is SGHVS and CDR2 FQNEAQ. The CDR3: CASSLARQYQENTEAFF. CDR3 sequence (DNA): TGTGCCAGCAGCTTAGCGCGGCAGTACCAAGAGAACACTGAAGCTTTCTTT.

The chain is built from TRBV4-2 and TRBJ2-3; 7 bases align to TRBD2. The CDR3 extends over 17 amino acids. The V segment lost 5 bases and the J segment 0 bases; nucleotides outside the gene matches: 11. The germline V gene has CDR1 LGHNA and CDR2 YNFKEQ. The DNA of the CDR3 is TGTGCCAGCAGCGGGGCTCCCGGGACTACTAGCACAGATACGCAGTATTTT. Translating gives CASSGAPGTTSTDTQYF.

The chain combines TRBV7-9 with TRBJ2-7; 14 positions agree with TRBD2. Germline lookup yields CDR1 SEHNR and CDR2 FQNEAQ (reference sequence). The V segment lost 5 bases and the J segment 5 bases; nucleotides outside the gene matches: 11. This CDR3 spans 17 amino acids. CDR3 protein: CASSLPRLAGGRNEQYF. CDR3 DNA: TGTGCCAGCAGCCTACCGAGACTAGCGGGAGGGAGGAACGAGCAGTACTTC.

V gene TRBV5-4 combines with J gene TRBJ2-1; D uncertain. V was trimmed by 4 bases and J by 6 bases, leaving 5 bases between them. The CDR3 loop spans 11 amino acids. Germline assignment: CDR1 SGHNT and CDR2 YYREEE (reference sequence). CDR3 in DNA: TGTGCCAGCAGCGTCCTCAATGAGCAGTTCTTC. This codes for CASSVLNEQFF. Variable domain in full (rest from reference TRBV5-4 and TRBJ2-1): ETGVTQSPTHLIKTRGQQVTLRCSSQSGHNTVSWYQQALGQGPQFIFQYYREEENGRGNFPPRFSGLQFPNYSSELNVNALELDDSALYLCASSVLNEQFFGPGTRLTVL.

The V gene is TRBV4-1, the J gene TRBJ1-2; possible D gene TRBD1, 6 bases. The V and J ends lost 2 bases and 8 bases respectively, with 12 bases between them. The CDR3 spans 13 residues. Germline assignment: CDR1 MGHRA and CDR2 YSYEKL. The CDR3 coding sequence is TGCGCCAGCAGCCAACTTACAGGGCTCGGCTACACCTTC. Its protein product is CASSQLTGLGYTF.

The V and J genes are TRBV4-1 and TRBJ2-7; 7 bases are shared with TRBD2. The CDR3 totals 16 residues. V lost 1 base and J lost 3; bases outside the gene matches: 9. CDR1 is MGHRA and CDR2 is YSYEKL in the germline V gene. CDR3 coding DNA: TGCGCCAGCAGCCAAGGCCCCCCGGGAGGCTACTACGAGCAGTACTTC. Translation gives CASSQGPPGGYYEQYF.